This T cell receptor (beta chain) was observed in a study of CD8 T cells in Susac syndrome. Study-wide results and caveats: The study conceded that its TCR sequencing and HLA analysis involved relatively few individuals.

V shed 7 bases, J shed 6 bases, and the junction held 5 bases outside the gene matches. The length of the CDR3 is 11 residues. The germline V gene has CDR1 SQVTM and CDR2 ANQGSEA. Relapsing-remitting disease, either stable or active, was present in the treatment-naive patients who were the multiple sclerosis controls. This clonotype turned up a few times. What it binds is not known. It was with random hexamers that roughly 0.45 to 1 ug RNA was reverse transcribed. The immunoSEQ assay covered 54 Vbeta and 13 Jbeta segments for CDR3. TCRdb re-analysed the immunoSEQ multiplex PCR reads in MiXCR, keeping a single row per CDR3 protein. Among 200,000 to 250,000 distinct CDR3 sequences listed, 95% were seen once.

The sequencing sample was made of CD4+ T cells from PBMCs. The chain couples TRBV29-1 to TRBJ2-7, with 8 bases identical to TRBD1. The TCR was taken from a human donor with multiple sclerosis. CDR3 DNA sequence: TGCAGCGGTGGACAGGGCGGCGAGCAGTACTTC. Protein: CSGGQGGEQYF.